The T cell receptor beta chain under discussion was sequenced for a study of T cells in narcolepsy. Study summary: Patients with NT1 or NT2 and healthy control donors were enrolled.

The CDR3 is 15 residues long. Germline values: CDR1 SGHKS, CDR2 YYEKEE (reference sequence). V lost 2 bases, J lost 2 bases, and 11 bases lay in between. Whole-study findings and limits: No autoreactive T cell clone sequences appeared in some memory CD4+ repertoires. Reportedly, autoreactive clonotypes were serially detected in patients' blood but not controls'. Same-patient CSF and blood CD4+ T cell clonotypes included HCRT-specific and TRIB2-specific autoreactive ones.

Using immunoSEQ multiplex PCR, the repertoire was profiled, and TCRdb retains in-frame clones only, with some absent. The sample records roughly 25,000 clones, approximately 84% being singletons. As regards this clone: What it binds is unknown.

This receptor was identified in a human donor with narcolepsy. This chain joins TRBV5-5 and TRBJ2-1; D possibly matches TRBD1 or TRBD2 (5 bases each). Material: CD45RA- memory CD4+ T cells from PBMCs. The CDR3, as DNA: TGTGCCAGCAGCTTAGAGGGGTGGACCTACAATGAGCAGTTCTTC. Its protein product is CASSLEGWTYNEQFF.